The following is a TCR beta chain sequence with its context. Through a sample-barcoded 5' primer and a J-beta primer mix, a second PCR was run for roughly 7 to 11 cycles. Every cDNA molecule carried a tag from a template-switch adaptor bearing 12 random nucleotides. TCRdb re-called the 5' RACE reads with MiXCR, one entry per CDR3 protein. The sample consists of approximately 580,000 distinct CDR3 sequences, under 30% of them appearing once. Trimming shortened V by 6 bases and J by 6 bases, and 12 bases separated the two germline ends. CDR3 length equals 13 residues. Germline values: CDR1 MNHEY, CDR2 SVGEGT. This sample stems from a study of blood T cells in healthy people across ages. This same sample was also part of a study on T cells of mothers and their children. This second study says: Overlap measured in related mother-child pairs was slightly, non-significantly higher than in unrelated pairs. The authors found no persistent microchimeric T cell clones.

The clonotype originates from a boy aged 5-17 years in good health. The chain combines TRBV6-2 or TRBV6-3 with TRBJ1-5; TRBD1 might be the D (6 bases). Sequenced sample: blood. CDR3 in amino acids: CASRTGSGQPQHF. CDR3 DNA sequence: TGTGCCAGCAGAACAGGGTCTGGTCAGCCCCAGCATTTT.